These 27 T cell receptor beta chains were sequenced from one sample in a study of OX40 agonist ivuxolimab in advanced cancers. Assay: immunoSEQ multiplex PCR; the TCRdb copy retains only in-frame clones and omits some. The table lists about 92,000 clones, roughly 93% of them singletons, with 0.33% in the top ten. The starting material was CD4+ or CD8+ T cells sorted from blood, obtained in a trial of the OX40 agonist ivuxolimab. The source of these receptors is an adult with an advanced solid tumor such as melanoma, head and neck, liver or kidney cancer.

This clone came up once. V is TRBV9 and J is TRBJ2-2; D not certain. V was pared by 10 bases and J by 0 bases, with 22 bases between. The CDR3 sequence is 17 residues long. The germline gives CDR1 SGDLS, CDR2 YYNGEE. The CDR3 protein is CACLATDGIANTGELFF. The CDR3 DNA sequence: TGTGCCTGCTTGGCTACCGATGGCATCGCGAACACCGGGGAGCTGTTTTTT.

This chain links TRBV28 with TRBJ1-5; 7 bases match TRBD1. In germline, CDR1 is MDHEN, CDR2 SYDVKM. With V trimmed by 6 bases and J by 0 bases, 8 bases remained unmatched. The CDR3 runs to 16 residues. CDR3 sequence (DNA): TGTGCCAGCAGGACCCAGGGGGGCTTTAGCAATCAGCCCCAGCATTTT. Translation: CASRTQGGFSNQPQHF.

The chain recombines TRBV7-2 with TRBJ2-1, with D perhaps TRBD2 (7 bases). The CDR3 is 15 amino acids. Germline loops: CDR1 SGHTA, CDR2 FQGNSA. V lost 1 base to trimming and J lost 6 bases, with 13 bases between them. The chain's CDR3 is CASSLVGGPTNEQFF. The DNA for the CDR3 is TGTGCCAGCAGCTTAGTGGGGGGGCCAACCAATGAGCAGTTCTTC. The entire variable domain, with the rest obtained from reference TRBV7-2 and TRBJ2-1, is as follows: GAGVSQSPSNKVTEKGKDVELRCDPISGHTALYWYRQSLGQGLEFLIYFQGNSAPDKSGLPSDRFSAERTGGSVSTLTIQRTQQEDSAVYLCASSLVGGPTNEQFFGPGTRLTVL.

The J gene is TRBJ2-2, the V gene TRBV4-3, with a tentative D call TRBD1 (6 bases). Germline CDR1 is LGHNA and CDR2 is YSLEER. There are 18 residues in the CDR3. V gave up 0 bases and J gave up 1 base, with 15 bases separating them. CDR3 region: CASSQEVLGTKNTGELFF. DNA of the CDR3: TGCGCCAGCAGCCAAGAAGTCCTCGGGACAAAGAACACCGGGGAGCTGTTTTTT.

This clone was observed a few times. The gene calls are TRBV10-3 and TRBJ2-1; 13 positions agree with TRBD2. The germline V gene has CDR1 ENHRY and CDR2 SYGVKD. V was clipped by 6 bases and J by 9 bases; unmatched bases: 11. CDR3 length equals 16 residues. The DNA of the CDR3 is TGTGCCATCAGCTCACCGGGACTAGCGGGAATCAGTGAGCAGTTCTTC. It is translated as CAISSPGLAGISEQFF.

The rearrangement uses TRBV28 and TRBJ2-7, with D unclear. Germline values: CDR1 MDHEN, CDR2 SYDVKM. V lost 7 bases to trimming and J lost 0 bases, with 10 bases between them. The CDR3 runs 13 residues. The CDR3 bases are TGTGCCAGCAATAGGGCCCCCTCCTACGAGCAGTACTTC. Amino acids: CASNRAPSYEQYF.

J is TRBJ2-1 and V is TRBV7-2; TRBD2 might be the D (6 bases). The germline CDR1 and CDR2 sequences are SGHTA and FQGNSA. CDR3 length equals 18 residues. Trimming cost V 4 bases and J 0 bases, with 19 bases left between them. The CDR3 here is CASSSGTRTDRSYNEQFF. The DNA of the CDR3 is TGTGCCAGCAGCTCCGGGACTCGAACCGATCGCTCCTACAATGAGCAGTTCTTC.

This chain joins TRBV15 and TRBJ2-1; 10 positions agree with TRBD2. After removal of 0 bases from V and 9 bases from J, the junction contained 8 bases not matched to a gene. There are 16 residues in the CDR3. CDR1 and CDR2 from the germline V gene are LNHNV and YYDKDF (reference sequence). This CDR3 is CATSRDGASGRGEQFF. In nucleotides, the CDR3 is TGTGCCACCAGCAGAGATGGGGCTAGCGGGAGAGGTGAGCAGTTCTTC.

In regard to this clone: Other DNA sequences from this sample encode an identical CDR3 as well. The rearrangement uses TRBV5-4 and TRBJ2-5, with D hard to call. Germline CDR1 is SGHNT and CDR2 is YYREEE (reference sequence). The CDR3 runs to 13 residues. Deletions cut 0 bases from V and 2 bases from J, with 5 bases between. The CDR3, as DNA: TGTGCCAGCAGCTTGGGTACTCAAGAGACCCAGTACTTC. Its protein product is CASSLGTQETQYF. Looking up the rest from reference TRBV5-4 and TRBJ2-5 gives the full variable domain: ETGVTQSPTHLIKTRGQQVTLRCSSQSGHNTVSWYQQALGQGPQFIFQYYREEENGRGNFPPRFSGLQFPNYSSELNVNALELDDSALYLCASSLGTQETQYFGPGTRLLVL.

CDR3 bases: TGTGCCAGTAGCCCTACCAGGGTCGAGGGGGCCAAAAACATTCAGTACTTC. Translating it yields CASSPTRVEGAKNIQYF. The chain joins TRBV19 to TRBJ2-4; D is possibly TRBD1 or TRBD2 (5 bases each). Germline assignment: CDR1 LNHDA and CDR2 SQIVND (reference sequence). V was trimmed by 6 bases and J by 1 base, leaving 19 bases between them. The CDR3 has 17 residues.

This chain's CDR3 is CASSERGRDNTEAFF. Written as DNA, the CDR3 is TGTGCCAGCAGTGAACGCGGCAGGGATAACACTGAAGCTTTCTTT. The gene calls are TRBV25-1 and TRBJ1-1; the D gene is possibly TRBD1 (5 bases). V was shortened by 2 bases and J by 2 bases, with 12 bases between the two germline ends. Germline CDR1 MGHDK, CDR2 SYGVNS. This CDR3 has 15 amino acids. Combining the CDR3 with reference TRBV25-1 and TRBJ1-1 gives the whole variable domain EADIYQTPRYLVIGTGKKITLECSQTMGHDKMYWYQQDPGMELHLIHYSYGVNSTEKGDLSSESTVSRIRTEHFPLTLESARPSHTSQYLCASSERGRDNTEAFFGQGTRLTVV.

V and J are TRBV5-8 and TRBJ2-1, with 12 positions matching TRBD2. The V segment lost 5 bases and the J segment 7 bases; nucleotides outside the gene matches: 10. CDR1 is SGHTS and CDR2 is YDEGEE in the germline V gene. The CDR3 is 16 residues long. CDR3 nucleotides: TGTGCCAGCAGGGTTCCCGGACTAGCGGGATCGAATGAGCAGTTCTTC. It translates to CASRVPGLAGSNEQFF.

The chain links TRBV7-2 to TRBJ2-1; 16 bases fit TRBD2. The V segment lost 3 bases and the J segment 7 bases; nucleotides outside the gene matches: 0. The CDR3 covers 15 residues. Germline CDR1 and CDR2: SGHTA and FQGNSA. CDR3: CASSLGLAGGNEQFF. DNA for the CDR3: TGTGCCAGCAGCTTGGGACTAGCGGGAGGGAATGAGCAGTTCTTC. The full variable domain, completed using reference TRBV7-2 and TRBJ2-1, is GAGVSQSPSNKVTEKGKDVELRCDPISGHTALYWYRQSLGQGLEFLIYFQGNSAPDKSGLPSDRFSAERTGGSVSTLTIQRTQQEDSAVYLCASSLGLAGGNEQFFGPGTRLTVL.

This clone came up once. The chain combines TRBV6-5 with TRBJ2-2; the D call may be TRBD1 or TRBD2 (7 bases each). The germline CDR1 and CDR2 sequences are MNHEY and SVGAGI. The CDR3 length is 16 residues. V was clipped by 4 bases and J by 2 bases, with 14 bases between them. The CDR3 DNA is TGTGCCAGCAGTTGGGGGGGACAGATTAACACCGGGGAGCTGTTTTTT. Translated, it gives CASSWGGQINTGELFF.

V is TRBV6-5 and J is TRBJ2-2; D possibly corresponds to TRBD1 (5 bases). The CDR3 is 14 amino acids. From germline, CDR1 is MNHEY and CDR2 SVGAGI. V lost 6 bases, J lost 3 bases, and 11 bases lay in between. The CDR3 region has the DNA TGTGCCAGCAGACTCCTCAGGGACACCGGGGAGCTGTTTTTT. This encodes CASRLLRDTGELFF.

V usage is TRBV9 and J usage is TRBJ2-4; maybe TRBD1 (5 bases). The CDR3 has 16 residues. Trimming removed 3 bases at V and 1 base at J, with 14 bases between. Germline assignment: CDR1 SGDLS and CDR2 YYNGEE. The CDR3 reads CASSEGPAGAKNIQYF. DNA of the CDR3: TGTGCCAGCAGCGAGGGGCCCGCCGGGGCCAAAAACATTCAGTACTTC.

The chain employs TRBV7-9 and TRBJ2-2, with a weak D call TRBD1 (6 bases). CDR1 SEHNR and CDR2 FQNEAQ come from the germline V gene (reference sequence). V was trimmed by 4 bases and J by 6 bases, leaving 9 bases between them. This CDR3 region has 13 residues. Here the CDR3 DNA reads TGTGCCAGCAGCTCACAGGGAGCCGGGGAGCTGTTTTTT. This translates into CASSSQGAGELFF.

This chain links TRBV7-2 with TRBJ2-4; no clear D. The V and J ends lost 1 base and 3 bases respectively, with 4 bases between them. The germline gives CDR1 SGHTA, CDR2 FQGNSA. CDR3 length equals 13 residues. The CDR3 here is CASSLVVKNIQYF. CDR3 DNA: TGTGCCAGCAGCTTAGTCGTCAAAAACATTCAGTACTTC.

The chain employs TRBV5-4 and TRBJ1-4, with D perhaps matching TRBD1 (5 bases). Germline CDR1 and CDR2: SGHNT and YYREEE (reference sequence). V lost 0 bases, J lost 8 bases, and 11 bases lay in between. This CDR3 has 14 amino acids. The CDR3 DNA reads TGTGCCAGCAGCTTGGGGGGGGGTCAAGAAAAACTGTTTTTT. Its translation: CASSLGGGQEKLFF. The variable domain in full, completed from reference TRBV5-4 and TRBJ1-4, reads ETGVTQSPTHLIKTRGQQVTLRCSSQSGHNTVSWYQQALGQGPQFIFQYYREEENGRGNFPPRFSGLQFPNYSSELNVNALELDDSALYLCASSLGGGQEKLFFGSGTQLSVL.

The V and J genes are TRBV11-3 and TRBJ2-1, with D perhaps being TRBD1 or TRBD2 (5 bases each). Germline loops: CDR1 SGHNT, CDR2 YENEEA. V was pared by 1 base and J by 5 bases, with 12 bases between. The CDR3 is 15 residues long. CDR3 loop: CASSLGPGPHNEQFF. In DNA form, the CDR3 reads TGTGCCAGCAGCTTAGGCCCGGGACCACACAATGAGCAGTTCTTC.

V usage is TRBV10-1 and J usage is TRBJ2-5, with D possibly being TRBD1 (6 bases). CDR1 WNHNN and CDR2 SYGVQD come from the germline V gene (reference sequence). The CDR3 length is 16 residues. V was shortened by 3 bases and J by 0 bases, with 14 bases between the two germline ends. The CDR3 loop is CASSEPLTGYQETQYF. The CDR3 DNA follows: TGCGCCAGCAGTGAACCACTGACAGGTTACCAAGAGACCCAGTACTTC.

This chain links TRBV4-1 with TRBJ2-3; TRBD2 matches at 12 bases. Germline V gene lookup returns CDR1 MGHRA and CDR2 YSYEKL. The CDR3 runs 18 residues. Unmatched junction bases numbered 11, after V lost 4 bases and J lost 3 bases. The CDR3 sequence: CASSREILAGGRTDTQYF. CDR3 nucleotide sequence: TGCGCCAGCAGCCGGGAGATACTAGCGGGAGGTCGTACAGATACGCAGTATTTT.

The rearrangement joins TRBV6-5 to TRBJ1-2; TRBD1 might be the D (6 bases). Germline CDR1 MNHEY, CDR2 SVGAGI. The CDR3 is made up of 15 amino acids. V lost 2 bases to trimming and J lost 2 bases, with 12 bases between them. CDR3 in DNA: TGTGCCAGCAGTTACGACAGGTGGTTAAACTATGGCTACACCTTC. It translates to CASSYDRWLNYGYTF.

This clone was recorded a few times. The V and J genes are TRBV10-3 and TRBJ2-6; D unclear. Trimming shortened V by 11 bases and J by 0 bases, and 11 bases separated the two germline ends. This CDR3 comprises 14 residues. The germline V gene has CDR1 ENHRY and CDR2 SYGVKD. CDR3 sequence (DNA): TGTGCCGCCCGAACAAGCTCTGGGGCCAACGTCCTGACTTTC. It codes for CAARTSSGANVLTF.

The chain employs TRBV7-9 and TRBJ2-5; D call uncertain. V was cut by 0 bases and J by 4 bases, with 9 bases left in between. There are 14 residues in the CDR3. Germline V gene lookup returns CDR1 SEHNR and CDR2 FQNEAQ (reference sequence). The CDR3 loop reads CASSLATDAETQYF. For the CDR3, the DNA is TGTGCCAGCAGCTTAGCTACAGATGCAGAGACCCAGTACTTC.

The chain joins TRBV19 to TRBJ2-2; D unresolved. CDR1 and CDR2 from the germline V gene are LNHDA and SQIVND (reference sequence). V was pared by 2 bases and J by 8 bases, with 15 bases between. CDR3 size: 15 residues. CDR3 DNA: TGTGCCAGTAGTATAACATCAGGTTCCGGGGGGGAGCTGTTTTTT. It encodes CASSITSGSGGELFF.

The CDR3 reads CASSVGETQYF. The CDR3 DNA follows: TGTGCCAGCAGCGTCGGGGAGACCCAGTACTTC. This chain uses TRBV5-4 with TRBJ2-5; D is unresolved. The V gene lost 4 bases and the J gene lost 5 bases, with 6 bases spanning the gap. This CDR3 contains 11 residues. From germline, CDR1 is SGHNT and CDR2 YYREEE (reference sequence).